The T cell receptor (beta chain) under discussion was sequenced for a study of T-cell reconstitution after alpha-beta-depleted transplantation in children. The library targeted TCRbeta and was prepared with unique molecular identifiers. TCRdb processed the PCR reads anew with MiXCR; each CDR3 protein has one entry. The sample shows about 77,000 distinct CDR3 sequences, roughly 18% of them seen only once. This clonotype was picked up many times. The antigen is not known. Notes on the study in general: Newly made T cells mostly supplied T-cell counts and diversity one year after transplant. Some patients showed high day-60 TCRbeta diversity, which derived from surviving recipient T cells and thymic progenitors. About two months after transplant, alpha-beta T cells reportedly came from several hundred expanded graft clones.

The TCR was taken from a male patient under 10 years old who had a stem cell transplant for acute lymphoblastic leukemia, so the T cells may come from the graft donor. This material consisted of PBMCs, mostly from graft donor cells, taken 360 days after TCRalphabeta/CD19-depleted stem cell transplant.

Written as DNA, the CDR3 is TGTGCCACCAGTGGTGGAGCGGGAGGGTCCTACAATGAGCAGTTCTTC. Translated: CATSGGAGGSYNEQFF. V and J are TRBV24-1 and TRBJ2-1, with 10 bases aligning to TRBD2. Germline values: CDR1 KGHDR, CDR2 SFDVKD. This CDR3 contains 16 residues. The trim removed 5 bases at V and 1 base at J, leaving 4 bases unmatched.